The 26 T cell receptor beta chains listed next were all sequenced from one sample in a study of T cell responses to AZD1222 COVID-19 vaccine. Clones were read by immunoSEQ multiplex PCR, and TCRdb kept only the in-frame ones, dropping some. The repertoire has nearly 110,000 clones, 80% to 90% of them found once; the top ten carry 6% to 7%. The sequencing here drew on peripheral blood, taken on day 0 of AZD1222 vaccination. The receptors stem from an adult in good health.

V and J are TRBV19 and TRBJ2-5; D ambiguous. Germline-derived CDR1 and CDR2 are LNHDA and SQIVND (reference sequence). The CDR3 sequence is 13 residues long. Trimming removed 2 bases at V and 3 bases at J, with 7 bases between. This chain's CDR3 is CASSIQAKETQYF. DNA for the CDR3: TGTGCCAGTAGTATACAGGCTAAAGAGACCCAGTACTTC.

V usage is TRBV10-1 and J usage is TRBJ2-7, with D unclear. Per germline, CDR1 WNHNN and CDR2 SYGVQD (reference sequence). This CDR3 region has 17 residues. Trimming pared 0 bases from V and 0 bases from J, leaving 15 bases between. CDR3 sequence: CASSESNRGTSSYEQYF. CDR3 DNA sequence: TGCGCCAGCAGTGAGTCGAATCGCGGTACCAGCTCCTACGAGCAGTACTTC.

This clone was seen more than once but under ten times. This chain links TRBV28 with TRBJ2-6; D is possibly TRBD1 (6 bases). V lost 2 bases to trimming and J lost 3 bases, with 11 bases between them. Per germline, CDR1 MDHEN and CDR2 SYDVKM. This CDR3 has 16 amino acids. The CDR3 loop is CASSLAGQYGANVLTF. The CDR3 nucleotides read TGTGCCAGCAGTTTAGCTGGACAGTATGGGGCCAACGTCCTGACTTTC.

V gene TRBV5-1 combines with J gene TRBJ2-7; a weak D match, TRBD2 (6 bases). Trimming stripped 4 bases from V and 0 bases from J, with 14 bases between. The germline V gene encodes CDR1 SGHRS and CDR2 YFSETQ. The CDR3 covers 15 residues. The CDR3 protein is CASSVGGPSSYEQYF. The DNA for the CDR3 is TGCGCCAGCAGCGTGGGGGGACCGAGCTCCTACGAGCAGTACTTC. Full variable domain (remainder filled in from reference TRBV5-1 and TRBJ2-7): KAGVTQTPRYLIKTRGQQVTLSCSPISGHRSVSWYQQTPGQGLQFLFEYFSETQRNKGNFPGRFSGRQFSNSRSEMNVSTLELGDSALYLCASSVGGPSSYEQYFGPGTRLTVT.

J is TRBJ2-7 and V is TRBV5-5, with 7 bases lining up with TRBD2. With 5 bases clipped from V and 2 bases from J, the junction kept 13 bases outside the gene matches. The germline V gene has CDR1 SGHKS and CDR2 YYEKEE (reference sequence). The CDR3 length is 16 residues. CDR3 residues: CASSWREGLVTYEQYF. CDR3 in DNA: TGTGCCAGCAGTTGGAGGGAAGGACTAGTAACCTACGAGCAGTACTTC.

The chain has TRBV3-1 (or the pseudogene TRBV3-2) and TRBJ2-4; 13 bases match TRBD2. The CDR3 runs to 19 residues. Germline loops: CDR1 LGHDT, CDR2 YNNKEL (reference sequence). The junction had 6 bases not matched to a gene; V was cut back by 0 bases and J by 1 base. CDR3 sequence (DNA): TGTGCCAGCAGCCAAGAACTAGCGGGAGGGCTGGAGGCCAAAAACATTCAGTACTTC. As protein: CASSQELAGGLEAKNIQYF.

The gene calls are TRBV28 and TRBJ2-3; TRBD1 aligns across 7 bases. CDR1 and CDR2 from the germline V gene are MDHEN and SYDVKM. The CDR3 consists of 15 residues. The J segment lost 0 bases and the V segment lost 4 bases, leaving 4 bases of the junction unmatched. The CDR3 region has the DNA TGTGCCAGCAGTTCCCGGGACAGCAGCACAGATACGCAGTATTTT. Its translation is CASSSRDSSTDTQYF.

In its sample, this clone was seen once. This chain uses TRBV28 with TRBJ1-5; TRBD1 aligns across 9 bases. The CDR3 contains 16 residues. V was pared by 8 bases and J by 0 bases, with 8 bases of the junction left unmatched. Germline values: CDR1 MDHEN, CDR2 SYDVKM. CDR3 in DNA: TGTGCCAGCCGGGACAGGGAGAATTATAGCAATCAGCCCCAGCATTTT. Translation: CASRDRENYSNQPQHF.

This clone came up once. CDR3 in amino acids: CASRQPTTGSGNTIYF. The CDR3 DNA reads TGTGCCAGTAGACAACCCACCACAGGGTCTGGAAACACCATATATTTT. V gene TRBV19 combines with J gene TRBJ1-3; D might be TRBD1 (6 bases). From germline, CDR1 is LNHDA and CDR2 SQIVND (reference sequence). The CDR3 runs 16 residues. V was pared by 6 bases and J by 1 base, with 16 bases between.

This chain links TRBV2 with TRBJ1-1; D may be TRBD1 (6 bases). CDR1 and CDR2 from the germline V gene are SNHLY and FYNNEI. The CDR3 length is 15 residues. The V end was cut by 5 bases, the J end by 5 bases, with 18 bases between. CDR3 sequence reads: CASSREQGYRTEAFF. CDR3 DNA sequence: TGTGCCAGCAGTCGCGAACAGGGATATAGGACTGAAGCTTTCTTT.

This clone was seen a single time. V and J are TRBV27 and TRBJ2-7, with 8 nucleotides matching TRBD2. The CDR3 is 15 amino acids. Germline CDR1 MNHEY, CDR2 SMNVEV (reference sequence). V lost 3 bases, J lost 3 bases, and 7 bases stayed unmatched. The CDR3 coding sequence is TGTGCCAGCAGTTTCCGGGGGGGTGCCGGCTACGAGCAGTACTTC. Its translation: CASSFRGGAGYEQYF.

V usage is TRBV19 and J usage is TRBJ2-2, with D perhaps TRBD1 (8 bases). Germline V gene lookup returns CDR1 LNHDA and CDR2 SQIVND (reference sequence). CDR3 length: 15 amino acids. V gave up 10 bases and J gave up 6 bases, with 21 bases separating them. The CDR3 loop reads CATTETGAGAGELFF. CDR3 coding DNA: TGTGCCACCACAGAGACAGGGGCGGGGGCCGGGGAGCTGTTTTTT. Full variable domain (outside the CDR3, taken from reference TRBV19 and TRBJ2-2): DGGITQSPKYLFRKEGQNVTLSCEQNLNHDAMYWYRQDPGQGLRLIYYSQIVNDFQKGDIAEGYSVSREKKESFPLTVTSAQKNPTAFYLCATTETGAGAGELFFGEGSRLTVL.

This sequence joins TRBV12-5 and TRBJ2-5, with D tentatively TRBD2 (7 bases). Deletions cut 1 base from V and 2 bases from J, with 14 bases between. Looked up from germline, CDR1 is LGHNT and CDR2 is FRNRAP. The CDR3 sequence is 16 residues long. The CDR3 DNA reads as TGTGCTAGTGGTTTGGATCGGGGGGCCCCTCAAGAGACCCAGTACTTC. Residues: CASGLDRGAPQETQYF.

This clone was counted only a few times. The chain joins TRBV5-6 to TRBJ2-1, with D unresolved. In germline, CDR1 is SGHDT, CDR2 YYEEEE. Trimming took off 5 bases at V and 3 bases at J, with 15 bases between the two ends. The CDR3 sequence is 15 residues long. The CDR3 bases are TGTGCCAGCAGATCCGCCTCCCCCAGCTACAATGAGCAGTTCTTC. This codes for CASRSASPSYNEQFF.

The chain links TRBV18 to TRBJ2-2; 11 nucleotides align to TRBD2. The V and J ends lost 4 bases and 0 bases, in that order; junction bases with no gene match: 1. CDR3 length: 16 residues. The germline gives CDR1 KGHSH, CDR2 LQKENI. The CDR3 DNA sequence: TGTGCCAGCTCACGACTAGCGGGAACGAACACCGGGGAGCTGTTTTTT. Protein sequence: CASSRLAGTNTGELFF.

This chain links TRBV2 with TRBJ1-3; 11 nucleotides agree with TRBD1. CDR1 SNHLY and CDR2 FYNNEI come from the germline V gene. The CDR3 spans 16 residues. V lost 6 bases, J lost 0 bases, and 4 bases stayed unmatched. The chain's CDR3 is CASRPGTGGSGNTIYF. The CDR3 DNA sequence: TGTGCCAGCAGGCCCGGGACAGGGGGCTCTGGAAACACCATATATTTT.

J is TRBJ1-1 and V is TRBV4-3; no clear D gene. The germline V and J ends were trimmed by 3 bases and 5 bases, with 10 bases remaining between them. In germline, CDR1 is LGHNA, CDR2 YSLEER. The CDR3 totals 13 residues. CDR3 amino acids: CASSQGLGTEAFF. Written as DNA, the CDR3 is TGCGCCAGCAGCCAGGGCCTAGGGACTGAAGCTTTCTTT.

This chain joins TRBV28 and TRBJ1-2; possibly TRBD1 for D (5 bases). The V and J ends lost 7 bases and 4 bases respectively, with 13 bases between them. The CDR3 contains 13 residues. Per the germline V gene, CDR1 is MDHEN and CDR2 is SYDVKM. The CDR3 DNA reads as TGTGCCAGCATGGGGGGGGTGCGCTATGGCTACACCTTC. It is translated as CASMGGVRYGYTF.

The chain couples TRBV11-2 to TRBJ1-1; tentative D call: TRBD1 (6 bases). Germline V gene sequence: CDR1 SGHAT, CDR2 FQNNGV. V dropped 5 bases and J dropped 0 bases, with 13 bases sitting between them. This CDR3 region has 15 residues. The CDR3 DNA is TGTGCCAGCAGCGTAAGACAGGCCCTGAACACTGAAGCTTTCTTT. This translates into CASSVRQALNTEAFF.

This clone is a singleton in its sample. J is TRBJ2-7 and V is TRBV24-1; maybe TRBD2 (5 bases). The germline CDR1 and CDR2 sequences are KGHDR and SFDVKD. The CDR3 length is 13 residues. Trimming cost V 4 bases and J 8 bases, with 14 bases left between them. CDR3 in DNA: TGTGCCACCAGTGACCGACGGAGGTACCAGCAGTACTTC. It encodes CATSDRRRYQQYF.

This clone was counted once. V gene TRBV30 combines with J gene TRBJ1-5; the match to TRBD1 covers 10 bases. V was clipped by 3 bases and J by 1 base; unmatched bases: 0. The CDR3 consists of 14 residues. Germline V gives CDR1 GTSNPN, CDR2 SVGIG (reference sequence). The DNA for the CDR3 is TGTGCCTGGAGGGACAGGGGGAGCAATCAGCCCCAGCATTTT. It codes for CAWRDRGSNQPQHF.

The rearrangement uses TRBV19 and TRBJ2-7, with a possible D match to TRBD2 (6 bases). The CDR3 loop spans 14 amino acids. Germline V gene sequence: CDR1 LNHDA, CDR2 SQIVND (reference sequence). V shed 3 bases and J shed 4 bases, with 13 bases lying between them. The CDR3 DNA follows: TGTGCCAGTAGTATTGGGGGGTTGCCTTACGAGCAGTACTTC. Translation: CASSIGGLPYEQYF.

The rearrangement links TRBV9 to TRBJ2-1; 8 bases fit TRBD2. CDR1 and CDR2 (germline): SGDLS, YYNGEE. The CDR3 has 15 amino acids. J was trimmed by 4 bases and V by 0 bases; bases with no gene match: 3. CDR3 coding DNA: TGTGCCAGCAGCGTAGCTACGGGGGGGTACAATGAGCAGTTCTTC. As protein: CASSVATGGYNEQFF.

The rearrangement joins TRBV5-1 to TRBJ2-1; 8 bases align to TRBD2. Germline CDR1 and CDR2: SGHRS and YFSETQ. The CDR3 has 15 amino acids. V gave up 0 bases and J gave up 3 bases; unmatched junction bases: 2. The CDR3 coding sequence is TGCGCCAGCAGCTTGGGGACTAGCAGCTACAATGAGCAGTTCTTC. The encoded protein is CASSLGTSSYNEQFF.

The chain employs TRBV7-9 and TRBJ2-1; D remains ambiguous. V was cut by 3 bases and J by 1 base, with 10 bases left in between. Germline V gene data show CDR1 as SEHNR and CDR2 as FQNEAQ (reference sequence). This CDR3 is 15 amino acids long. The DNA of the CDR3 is TGTGCCAGCAGCTTCGACGGAGTGTCCTACAATGAGCAGTTCTTC. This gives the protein CASSFDGVSYNEQFF. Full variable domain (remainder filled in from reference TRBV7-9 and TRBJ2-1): DTGVSQNPRHKITKRGQNVTFRCDPISEHNRLYWYRQTLGQGPEFLTYFQNEAQLEKSRLLSDRFSAERPKGSFSTLEIQRTEQGDSAMYLCASSFDGVSYNEQFFGPGTRLTVL.

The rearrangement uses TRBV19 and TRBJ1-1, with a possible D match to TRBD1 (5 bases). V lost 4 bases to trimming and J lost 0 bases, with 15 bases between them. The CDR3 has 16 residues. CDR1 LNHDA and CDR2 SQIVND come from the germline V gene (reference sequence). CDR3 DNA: TGTGCCAGTAGTAGGAGGGAAGGGGTTATGAACACTGAAGCTTTCTTT. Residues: CASSRREGVMNTEAFF.